Listed here are 14 T cell receptor beta chains from one sample, sequenced in a study of vaccination and CD4 T cells after COVID-19. The assay that was used to sequence DNA from cultured CD4+ T cells was the Oncomine TCR Beta short-read assay. Via MiXCR, TCRdb re-called the PCR reads, giving one row per CDR3 protein. The table lists about 15,000 distinct CDR3 sequences, about 73% of them singletons. No antigens are known for them. Specified treatment: approximately 11-day PBMC culture with coronavirus spike peptide pools or control peptides (ViraFEST assay). Sequencing was done on a sample of CD4+ T cells from blood, cultured in vitro. The source is a human donor who had recovered from COVID-19.

The V gene is TRBV20-1, the J gene TRBJ1-6, with a weak D call TRBD1 (5 bases). The CDR3 is 16 amino acids. Germline values: CDR1 DFQATT, CDR2 SNEGSKA (reference sequence). With 0 bases removed from V and 0 bases from J, the gap between germline ends came to 9 bases. As DNA, the CDR3 is TGCAGTGCTAGAGATTGGGGGAGCTCCTATAATTCACCCCTCCACTTT. It encodes CSARDWGSSYNSPLHF.

The genes are TRBV5-4 and TRBJ1-1; TRBD1 is a possible D gene (5 bases). Germline values: CDR1 SGHNT, CDR2 YYREEE (reference sequence). The CDR3 consists of 17 residues. The V gene lost 4 bases and the J gene lost 4 bases, with 23 bases spanning the gap. The CDR3 is CASSPGLRGPKGTEAFF. Written as DNA, the CDR3 is TGTGCCAGCAGCCCCGGCCTTCGGGGCCCTAAGGGCACTGAAGCTTTCTTT. Drawing the rest from reference TRBV5-4 and TRBJ1-1, the complete variable domain is ETGVTQSPTHLIKTRGQQVTLRCSSQSGHNTVSWYQQALGQGPQFIFQYYREEENGRGNFPPRFSGLQFPNYSSELNVNALELDDSALYLCASSPGLRGPKGTEAFFGQGTRLTVV.

The CDR3 sequence: CASSYDGIRNSPLHF. The CDR3 DNA reads TGTGCCAGCAGTTATGATGGGATTCGAAATTCACCCCTCCACTTT. The rearrangement uses TRBV6-5 and TRBJ1-6; no reliable D call. In germline, CDR1 is MNHEY, CDR2 SVGAGI. The CDR3 contains 15 residues. The V and J ends lost 3 bases and 7 bases respectively, with 13 bases between them.

The count of this clonotype is one. V gene TRBV6-1 combines with J gene TRBJ1-6; D perhaps matches TRBD1 (5 bases). The CDR3 is made up of 18 amino acids. The germline V and J ends were trimmed by 6 bases and 6 bases, with 24 bases remaining between them. The germline CDR1 and CDR2 sequences are MNHNS and SASEGT. The CDR3 loop is CASSTKPSGQGRNSPLHF. Here the CDR3 DNA reads TGTGCCAGCAGCACCAAACCATCGGGGCAGGGCCGTAATTCACCCCTCCACTTT.

The gene calls are TRBV7-9 and TRBJ1-6; 7 bases fit TRBD1. Looked up from germline, CDR1 is SEHNR and CDR2 is FQNEAQ (reference sequence). CDR3 size: 15 residues. The V gene end was trimmed by 3 bases and the J gene end by 7 bases; junction bases not matched to a gene: 6. In DNA form, the CDR3 reads TGTGCCAGCAGCTTCCGAGGGGGCTCAAATTCACCCCTCCACTTT. Amino acid sequence: CASSFRGGSNSPLHF.

The J gene is TRBJ1-4, the V gene TRBV7-2; D gene unclear. Germline CDR1 SGHTA, CDR2 FQGNSA. V was pared by 2 bases and J by 7 bases, with 14 bases between. This CDR3 is built from 15 residues. CDR3 amino acids: CASSLLDRAPEKLFF. In DNA form, the CDR3 reads TGTGCCAGCAGCTTACTAGATCGGGCGCCTGAAAAACTGTTTTTT. Variable domain in full (rest from reference TRBV7-2 and TRBJ1-4): GAGVSQSPSNKVTEKGKDVELRCDPISGHTALYWYRQSLGQGLEFLIYFQGNSAPDKSGLPSDRFSAERTGGSVSTLTIQRTQQEDSAVYLCASSLLDRAPEKLFFGSGTQLSVL.

Regarding this clonotype: Germline and junction disagree at one end, which may indicate a read error. The genes are TRBV7-7 and TRBJ2-1, with 9 bases matching TRBD1. The CDR3 is 14 residues long. Germline CDR1 reads SSHAT; CDR2 reads FNYEAQ (reference sequence). CDR3 nucleotides: TGTGCTAGCAGCTTGGGGACAGGGATCAATGAGCAGTTCTTC. Amino acids: CASSLGTGINEQFF.

This rearrangement joins TRBV7-6 to TRBJ1-2, with D unresolved. The germline gives CDR1 SGHVS, CDR2 FNYEAQ. V lost 5 bases to trimming and J lost 0 bases, with 13 bases between them. The CDR3 totals 15 residues. In DNA, the CDR3 is TGTGCCAGCAGCCCCGCCCGGGCACCTAACTATGGCTACACCTTC. It encodes CASSPARAPNYGYTF.

The chain carries TRBV25-1 and TRBJ1-6; 7 bases align to TRBD1. CDR3 length equals 14 residues. Germline values: CDR1 MGHDK, CDR2 SYGVNS. With 4 bases clipped from V and 7 bases from J, the junction kept 4 bases outside the gene matches. The CDR3 nucleotides are TGTGCCAGCAGTGCGACAGGGTACAATTCACCCCTCCACTTT. It codes for CASSATGYNSPLHF.

The chain combines TRBV27 with TRBJ2-3, with 9 bases matching TRBD2. The CDR3 sequence is 14 residues long. Trimming at V came to 7 bases and at J to 7 bases, leaving 9 bases not matched to a gene. CDR1 MNHEY and CDR2 SMNVEV come from the germline V gene (reference sequence). In DNA, the CDR3 is TGTGCCAGCAAGGGTCTTAGCGGGAGCCATACGCAGTATTTT. It is translated as CASKGLSGSHTQYF.

This sequence joins TRBV6-2 or TRBV6-3 and TRBJ2-7; D is unclear. V lost 5 bases, J lost 2 bases, and 4 bases lay in between. The CDR3 runs to 11 residues. Germline V gene sequence: CDR1 MNHEY, CDR2 SVGEGT. The CDR3 sequence is CASSRPYEQYF. In DNA form, the CDR3 reads TGTGCCAGCAGTCGGCCCTACGAGCAGTACTTC.

This chain connects TRBV20-1 to TRBJ2-7; 9 bases are shared with TRBD1. Germline CDR1 and CDR2: DFQATT and SNEGSKA (reference sequence). The CDR3 contains 13 residues. V lost 6 bases and J lost 9; bases outside the gene matches: 12. The CDR3 sequence: CSALLGQGKRQYF. DNA for the CDR3: TGCAGTGCCCTCCTGGGACAGGGTAAAAGGCAGTACTTC.

V and J are TRBV11-2 and TRBJ2-1, with 11 bases identical to TRBD2. V shed 5 bases and J 9 bases; nucleotides not matched to a gene: 15. Germline-derived CDR1 and CDR2 are SGHAT and FQNNGV. The CDR3 covers 17 residues. The CDR3 region is CASSPKLLSGRAGEQFF. Written as DNA, the CDR3 is TGTGCCAGCAGCCCAAAATTGCTTAGCGGGAGGGCCGGTGAGCAGTTCTTC.

As to this clonotype: The junction departs from germline at one end; a sequencing error may be responsible. This chain connects TRBV24-1 to TRBJ1-6; D call uncertain. Germline assignment: CDR1 KGHDR and CDR2 SFDVKD. The CDR3 is 13 amino acids. Written as DNA, the CDR3 is TGTGCCGCCAGTGCGGAGGATAATTCACCCCTCCACTTT. Translation gives CAASAEDNSPLHF.